Shown below are 21 T cell receptor beta chains from a single sample sequenced in a study of beta chain features in type 1 diabetes (dated by TCRdb to 2017 to 2018). The library was generated by the immunoSEQ multiplex PCR assay. The High Capacity cDNA Reverse Transcription Kit was used to reverse transcribe all of the isolated RNA, meaning that expressed TCRB transcripts were what got sequenced. TCRdb provides this immuneACCESS table in a form limited to in-frame rearrangements. Some clones are lacking; in checked studies, under half of them reflect an unresolved V gene, and why the rest are absent is not known. The sample table holds about 250,000 clones, of which 12% to 15% were seen once. The top ten constitute more than 0.025% of the sample. Sequenced material: naive CD4+ T cells from blood. The cell subset or site label, as the study defines it: true naive CD4+ T cells. The receptors shown here come from a woman aged 40 to 55 in good health.

V and J are TRBV27 and TRBJ1-2; 8 nucleotides match TRBD1. Germline V gene lookup returns CDR1 MNHEY and CDR2 SMNVEV (reference sequence). The junction had 8 bases not matched to a gene; V was cut back by 3 bases and J by 8 bases. This CDR3 contains 14 residues. CDR3 residues: CASSFFGQGRGYTF. The DNA for the CDR3 is TGTGCCAGCAGTTTTTTTGGACAGGGTAGGGGCTACACCTTC.

As DNA, the CDR3 is TGTGCCAGCAGCGTAGAGGGCTGGGGGCACCACTCAGATGGCTACACCTTC. Protein: CASSVEGWGHHSDGYTF. The rearrangement uses TRBV9 and TRBJ1-2; maybe TRBD1 (6 bases). Germline assignment: CDR1 SGDLS and CDR2 YYNGEE. Trimming shortened V by 0 bases and J by 6 bases, and 21 bases separated the two germline ends. The CDR3 length is 17 residues.

V and J are TRBV5-6 and TRBJ2-7, with 11 bases that match TRBD1. V gave up 0 bases and J gave up 3 bases; unmatched junction bases: 2. The germline V gene has CDR1 SGHDT and CDR2 YYEEEE. The CDR3 covers 15 residues. CDR3 DNA sequence: TGTGCCAGCAGCTTGGGGGACAGGGGGTACTACGAGCAGTACTTC. Protein product: CASSLGDRGYYEQYF.

This clone was observed a handful of times. V gene TRBV12-2 combines with J gene TRBJ2-1; the table's D gene call, TRBD2, was not cross checked with the DNA. TRBV12-2 is listed as a pseudogene. The CDR3 runs 18 residues. CDR3 in amino acids: CASRLVPRGSGGHNEQFF. The CDR3 DNA reads as TGTGCAAGTCGCTTAGTCCCCCGGGGTAGCGGGGGGCACAATGAGCAGTTCTTC.

This clone was picked up a small number of times. CDR3 bases: TGCGCCAGCAGCTCCGGCCCGGCGGGATGGAAAAATGAGCAGTTCTTC. It codes for CASSSGPAGWKNEQFF. The rearrangement uses TRBV5-1 and TRBJ2-1; weak D call: TRBD2 (6 bases). The CDR3 runs to 16 residues. V dropped 3 bases and J dropped 7 bases, with 20 bases sitting between them. CDR1 is SGHRS and CDR2 is YFSETQ in the germline V gene.

This clone showed up just a few times. The chain employs TRBV2 and TRBJ2-7; D perhaps matches TRBD2 (6 bases). Trimming took off 1 base at V and 4 bases at J, with 11 bases between the two ends. The CDR3 is 14 amino acids. In germline, CDR1 is SNHLY, CDR2 FYNNEI. The CDR3 nucleotides are TGTGCCAGCAGTGAAGGCCGAGGGAGGTACGAGCAGTACTTC. This codes for CASSEGRGRYEQYF.

There are many counts of this clone. The gene calls are TRBV11-2 and TRBJ2-7, with TRBD1 matching over 7 bases. The CDR3 is made up of 13 amino acids. The germline CDR1 and CDR2 sequences are SGHAT and FQNNGV. The V and J ends lost 2 bases and 6 bases, in that order; junction bases with no gene match: 4. The DNA of the CDR3 is TGTGCCAGCAGCTTAACAGGGGCCACCGAGCAGTACTTC. It specifies CASSLTGATEQYF.

Concerning this clone: The limits of the CDR3 on the DNA are not certain, so only TCRdb's listed CDR3 is given. The same CDR3 can be traced to other DNA sequences in this sample. The V gene is TRBV11-2, the J gene TRBJ2-7; the D call of TRBD1 is as the table states it, not checked on the DNA. The CDR3 comprises 15 residues, both ends counted. In germline, CDR1 is SGHAT, CDR2 FQNNGV. This CDR3 is CASSLVGAGSYEQYF.

The V gene is TRBV6-6, the J gene TRBJ2-7, with D possibly TRBD2 on 5 matching bases. The CDR3 sequence is 14 residues long. The V gene lost 0 bases and the J gene lost 5 bases, with 11 bases spanning the gap. Germline values: CDR1 MNHNY, CDR2 SVGAGI (reference sequence). As DNA, the CDR3 is TGTGCCAGCAGTTACTCACGGGGTGACCACGAGCAGTACTTC. Its translation is CASSYSRGDHEQYF.

This clone was counted only a few times. V is TRBV7-2 and J is TRBJ1-4; tentatively, D is TRBD1 (6 bases). The V and J ends lost 2 bases and 7 bases respectively, with 14 bases between them. CDR1 is SGHTA, CDR2 FQGNSA, per germline. The CDR3 loop spans 15 amino acids. The CDR3 loop is CASSLRGLGSEKLFF. CDR3 sequence (DNA): TGTGCCAGCAGCTTAAGGGGGTTGGGAAGTGAAAAACTGTTTTTT.

The chain links TRBV21-1 to TRBJ1-2. TRBV21-1 is marked as a pseudogene. The CDR3 runs to 14 residues. The DNA of the CDR3 is TGTGCCAGCACGAGGGAACCAGCTAACTATGGCTACACCTTC. Its protein is CASTREPANYGYTF.

This clone was recorded a few times. This sequence joins TRBV5-6 and TRBJ1-5; TRBD1 agrees at 11 bases. The CDR3 consists of 16 residues. Germline CDR1 SGHDT, CDR2 YYEEEE. With 0 bases clipped from V and 7 bases from J, the junction kept 6 bases outside the gene matches. The CDR3 nucleotides read TGTGCCAGCAGCTTGGCCAGGGGACAGGGGGGACAGCCCCAGCATTTT. It encodes CASSLARGQGGQPQHF.

This chain joins TRBV19 and TRBJ2-1; 12 nucleotides agree with TRBD2. The V gene's germline CDR1 is LNHDA and CDR2 SQIVND (reference sequence). The CDR3 is 17 residues long. V shed 8 bases and J 0 bases; nucleotides not matched to a gene: 8. This CDR3 reads CASGWTSGAHSYNEQFF. CDR3 coding DNA: TGTGCCAGTGGATGGACTAGCGGGGCGCACTCCTACAATGAGCAGTTCTTC.

This clone was detected only a few times. V gene TRBV2 combines with J gene TRBJ2-1; TRBD2 agrees at 8 bases. This CDR3 has 13 residues. Germline lookup yields CDR1 SNHLY and CDR2 FYNNEI. V shed 10 bases, J shed 2 bases, and the junction held 4 bases outside the gene matches. This chain's CDR3 is CATGLVAYNEQFF. CDR3 bases: TGTGCCACGGGACTAGTGGCCTACAATGAGCAGTTCTTC.

J is TRBJ2-7 and V is TRBV6-6; 8 bases are shared with TRBD2. Germline V gives CDR1 MNHNY, CDR2 SVGAGI (reference sequence). The ends lost 5 bases at V and 3 bases at J; junction bases unmatched: 9. The CDR3 consists of 15 residues. CDR3 sequence (DNA): TGTGCCAGCAGTCCGGTGGGGACTAGTGTCTACGAGCAGTACTTC. This encodes CASSPVGTSVYEQYF.

The sample holds a few counts of this clone. The chain has TRBV7-6 and TRBJ2-3; TRBD2 matches 7 bases. Germline loops: CDR1 SGHVS, CDR2 FNYEAQ. Trimming took 4 bases from V and 0 from J; bases not matched to a gene: 4. The CDR3 totals 15 residues. CDR3 bases: TGTGCCAGCAGCTCCCGGGGAGGGAGCACAGATACGCAGTATTTT. Translating it yields CASSSRGGSTDTQYF.

J is TRBJ1-5 and V is TRBV6-1, with TRBD1 as a possible D gene (5 bases). Deletions cut 6 bases from V and 5 bases from J, with 14 bases between. CDR1 and CDR2 (germline): MNHNS, SASEGT. The CDR3 contains 14 residues. The CDR3 DNA reads TGTGCCAGCAGCATACAGGAGACGTATCAGCCCCAGCATTTT. Residues: CASSIQETYQPQHF.

This clone was observed a handful of times. V gene TRBV6-4 combines with J gene TRBJ1-5, with D possibly being TRBD1 (6 bases). The CDR3 has 14 amino acids. V lost 6 bases, J lost 4 bases, and 13 bases lay in between. The germline V gene has CDR1 MRHNA and CDR2 SNTAGT. The chain's CDR3 is CASSQDSQNQPQHF. The CDR3 nucleotides are TGTGCCAGCAGCCAGGACAGCCAGAATCAGCCCCAGCATTTT.

The chain joins TRBV5-4 to TRBJ2-7; TRBD1 aligns across 9 bases. The junction had 6 bases not matched to a gene; V was cut back by 4 bases and J by 4 bases. Germline CDR1 SGHNT, CDR2 YYREEE (reference sequence). CDR3 size: 14 residues. CDR3: CASSPDRGRYEQYF. The CDR3 nucleotides read TGTGCCAGCAGCCCGGACAGGGGCCGATACGAGCAGTACTTC.

This clone was found a few times. This rearrangement joins TRBV16 to TRBJ2-7; tentative D call: TRBD2 (6 bases). The length of the CDR3 is 15 residues. Germline V gene sequence: CDR1 KGHSY, CDR2 FQNENV. Trimming took off 4 bases at V and 2 bases at J, with 15 bases between the two ends. CDR3 region: CASSPSGGWAYEQYF. CDR3 nucleotide sequence: TGTGCCAGCAGCCCCTCCGGAGGGTGGGCCTACGAGCAGTACTTC.

The chain recombines TRBV7-9 with TRBJ1-3; D unclear. V lost 0 bases and J 0 bases, leaving 9 bases between the germline ends. This CDR3 comprises 16 residues. The germline gives CDR1 SEHNR, CDR2 FQNEAQ (reference sequence). As DNA, the CDR3 is TGTGCCAGCAGCTTAGCGTTGGCCAGCTCTGGAAACACCATATATTTT. It specifies CASSLALASSGNTIYF. The whole variable domain, remainder taken from reference TRBV7-9 and TRBJ1-3, is DTGVSQNPRHKITKRGQNVTFRCDPISEHNRLYWYRQTLGQGPEFLTYFQNEAQLEKSRLLSDRFSAERPKGSFSTLEIQRTEQGDSAMYLCASSLALASSGNTIYFGEGSWLTVV.